Listed below are T cell receptor beta chains from one sample, sequenced in a study of blood T cell repertoires in COVID-19. TCRdb keeps only in-frame clones here, not all; method: immunoSEQ multiplex PCR. The repertoire holds approximately 280,000 clones, with 89% as singletons. Sequencing input: peripheral blood. The source is a woman between 55 and 75 years old with acute or convalescent COVID-19. Both conserved end residues are part of each CDR3. D genes are given only for firm matches. Clone size, where shown, is once, few, many, or a class for clones that have expanded.

d_call	clone_size	v_call	j_call	cdr3_nt	cdr3_aa
-	-	TRBV7-6	TRBJ1-1	TGTGCCAGCAGCCCCGGACAGAGACTCATGAACACTGAAGCTTTCTTT	CASSPGQRLMNTEAFF
-	-	TRBV15	TRBJ2-7	TGTGCCACCAGCAGAGTAGAGTGGGAGCGGCGGGCCTACGAGCAGTACTTC	CATSRVEWERRAYEQYF
TRBD1	-	TRBV7-9	TRBJ1-1	TGTGCCAGTAGGACAGGGGGCAGGGGGAACACTGAAGCTTTCTTT	CASRTGGRGNTEAFF
TRBD2	-	TRBV4-1	TRBJ2-5	TGCGCCAGCAGCCAAGAGCGGCTAGCGGGGGGGATACAAGAGACCCAGTACTTC	CASSQERLAGGIQETQYF
TRBD2	-	TRBV5-1	TRBJ2-1	TGCGCCAGCAGCTCCCGAGGGCGGGGGGGAACCTACAATGAGCAGTTCTTC	CASSSRGRGGTYNEQFF
TRBD2	once	TRBV6-4	TRBJ2-3	TGTGCCAGCAGTGATCAGCCACTAGCGGGGAGGACAGATACGCAGTATTTT	CASSDQPLAGRTDTQYF
-	-	TRBV3-1/TRBV3-2	TRBJ1-5	TGTGCCAGCAGCCAAGCCCTATTCCAGCCCCAGCATTTT	CASSQALFQPQHF
-	-	TRBV7-2	TRBJ2-5	TGTGCCAGCAGCTTAGAAGCGTTCACCGAGACCCAGTACTTC	CASSLEAFTETQYF
-	-	TRBV28	TRBJ2-7	TGTGCCAGCACCCCCAGTCTTAATCAACCCTACGAGCAGTACTTC	CASTPSLNQPYEQYF
TRBD1	once	TRBV28	TRBJ2-2	TGTGCCAGCGGAGAAAGGACAGGGATGGACACCGGGGAGCTGTTTTTT	CASGERTGMDTGELFF
-	-	TRBV5-1	TRBJ2-7	TGCGCCAGCAGCCCGGACGACAGAGCCTACGAGCAGTACTTC	CASSPDDRAYEQYF
-	-	TRBV6-5	TRBJ1-2	TGTGCCAGCAGGATGGACCTCAGGGATGATGGCTACACCTTC	CASRMDLRDDGYTF
TRBD1	once	TRBV3-1/TRBV3-2	TRBJ1-2	TGTGCCAGCTCCCCCGGGACAGGGATAAGGTATGGCTACACCTTC	CASSPGTGIRYGYTF
TRBD2	once	TRBV9	TRBJ2-3	TGTGCCAGCAGCGTAGGCTCCACAGGCCCGGGGGGTGATACGCAGTATTTT	CASSVGSTGPGGDTQYF
TRBD2	-	TRBV7-3	TRBJ2-3	TGTGCCAGCAGCTTACGCGCGGCTAGCGGGGGACGCACAGATACGCAGTATTTT	CASSLRAASGGRTDTQYF
TRBD1	once	TRBV11-2	TRBJ2-6	TGTGCCAGCAGCTGGCCGGGACAGGGTCGTCCTGGGGCCAACGTCCTGACTTTC	CASSWPGQGRPGANVLTF
TRBD1	-	TRBV5-1	TRBJ1-2	TGCGCCAGCAGCGCAAGACAGGGGCGGTATGGCTACACCTTC	CASSARQGRYGYTF
TRBD1	-	TRBV19	TRBJ1-1	TGTGCCAGTAAAACTGGGACAGGGAACGCTGAAGCTTTCTTT	CASKTGTGNAEAFF
TRBD2	-	TRBV11-2	TRBJ2-2	TGTGCCAGCAGGCGTGCGGGACTAGCGGGACGATCGAACACCGGGGAGCTGTTTTTT	CASRRAGLAGRSNTGELFF
TRBD2	-	TRBV7-3	TRBJ2-2	TGTGCCAGCAGCCAGACTAGCGGGGGAAACACCGGGGAGCTGTTTTTT	CASSQTSGGNTGELFF
TRBD2	-	TRBV7-2	TRBJ2-7	TGTGCCAGCAGCTCTCCGGGGAGCGGGAGGTCCTACGAGCAGTACTTC	CASSSPGSGRSYEQYF
-	-	TRBV12-3/TRBV12-4	TRBJ1-2	TGTGCCAGCAGTGCCACAGAGAACTATGGCTACACCTTC	CASSATENYGYTF
-	-	TRBV11-2	TRBJ1-4	TGTGCCAGCAGCTATCAGTCAGGGCCGGTGTTTTTT	CASSYQSGPVFF
-	-	TRBV27	TRBJ1-4	TGTGCCAGCGGGGGCGGCCATGAAAAACTGTTTTTT	CASGGGHEKLFF
TRBD1	once	TRBV15	TRBJ1-2	TGTGCCACCAGCAGAGTAGACAGGGACAGTCATGGCTACACCTTC	CATSRVDRDSHGYTF
TRBD1	-	TRBV6-2/TRBV6-3	TRBJ2-7	TGTGCCAGCAGTCAGGTGGGACAGGGCGCCTACGAGCAGTACTTC	CASSQVGQGAYEQYF
TRBD2	-	TRBV6-5	TRBJ2-3	TGTGCCAGCAGTCGGACTAGCGGGGGAGATACGCAGTATTTT	CASSRTSGGDTQYF
-	once	TRBV7-2	TRBJ1-1	TGTGCCAGCAGCCTTTGGGGGGGGGAGAACACTGAAGCTTTCTTT	CASSLWGGENTEAFF
-	-	TRBV7-3	TRBJ2-1	TGTGCCAGCAGCTTAACGGGGTTGACGGGAGCAGGTAATGAGCAGTTCTTC	CASSLTGLTGAGNEQFF
-	once	TRBV30	TRBJ2-7	TGTGCCTGGAGTGTCCGGGACAACCACGAGCAGTACTTC	CAWSVRDNHEQYF
-	-	TRBV4-1	TRBJ2-1	TGCGCCAGCAGCCAAGATCCGGAGGATGAGCAGTTCTTC	CASSQDPEDEQFF
TRBD1	-	TRBV9	TRBJ1-2	TGTGCCAGCAGCGACGGACAGGGGGGAGGCTACACCTTC	CASSDGQGGGYTF
TRBD2	once	TRBV23-1	TRBJ2-7	TGCGCCAGCACCGAAGGGGTGCTAGCGGGAGGGCCATGGTTCGAGCAGTACTTC	CASTEGVLAGGPWFEQYF
-	-	TRBV7-2	TRBJ1-1	TGTGCCAGCAGCTTAGCGACAGGGAACACTGAAGCTTTCTTT	CASSLATGNTEAFF
-	-	TRBV19	TRBJ2-2	TGTGCCAGTAGTGTTACTTACACCGGGGAGCTGTTTTTT	CASSVTYTGELFF
-	once	TRBV6-5	TRBJ1-3	TGTGCCAGCAGATCACCCGGGGGAGCGGGAAACACCATATATTTT	CASRSPGGAGNTIYF
-	-	TRBV28	TRBJ2-1	TGTGCCAGCCGTTTCCGGGGGAGTGGGTCCTACAATGAGCAGTTCTTC	CASRFRGSGSYNEQFF
TRBD1	-	TRBV19	TRBJ1-6	TGTGCCAGTAGTGGCGGGACAGGTCATTCACCCCTCCACTTT	CASSGGTGHSPLHF
-	-	TRBV28	TRBJ1-6	TGTGCCAGCAGTACCGAGGGGGGGAGTAATTCACCCCTCCACTTT	CASSTEGGSNSPLHF
-	-	TRBV2	TRBJ1-1	TGTGCCAGCAGTGAAGCTCGGCAGGGGCAGACTGAAGCTTTCTTT	CASSEARQGQTEAFF
-	once	TRBV29-1	TRBJ2-7	TGCAGCATTAACAGGGCCCCCTACGAGCAGTACTTC	CSINRAPYEQYF
TRBD2	-	TRBV7-2	TRBJ2-7	TGTGCCAGCAGTCTGAGCGGGAGTTACGAGCAGTACTTC	CASSLSGSYEQYF
-	once	TRBV18	TRBJ1-1	TGTGCCAGCTCACGAGGGCAGAACACTGAAGCTTTCTTT	CASSRGQNTEAFF
TRBD2	-	TRBV2	TRBJ2-3	TGTGCCAGCAGTCCTAGCGGGGCTAGCACAGATACGCAGTATTTT	CASSPSGASTDTQYF
TRBD1	once	TRBV6-2/TRBV6-3	TRBJ2-7	TGTGCCAGCAGTTACTCACCGGGACAGGGGGTCTACGAGCAGTACTTC	CASSYSPGQGVYEQYF